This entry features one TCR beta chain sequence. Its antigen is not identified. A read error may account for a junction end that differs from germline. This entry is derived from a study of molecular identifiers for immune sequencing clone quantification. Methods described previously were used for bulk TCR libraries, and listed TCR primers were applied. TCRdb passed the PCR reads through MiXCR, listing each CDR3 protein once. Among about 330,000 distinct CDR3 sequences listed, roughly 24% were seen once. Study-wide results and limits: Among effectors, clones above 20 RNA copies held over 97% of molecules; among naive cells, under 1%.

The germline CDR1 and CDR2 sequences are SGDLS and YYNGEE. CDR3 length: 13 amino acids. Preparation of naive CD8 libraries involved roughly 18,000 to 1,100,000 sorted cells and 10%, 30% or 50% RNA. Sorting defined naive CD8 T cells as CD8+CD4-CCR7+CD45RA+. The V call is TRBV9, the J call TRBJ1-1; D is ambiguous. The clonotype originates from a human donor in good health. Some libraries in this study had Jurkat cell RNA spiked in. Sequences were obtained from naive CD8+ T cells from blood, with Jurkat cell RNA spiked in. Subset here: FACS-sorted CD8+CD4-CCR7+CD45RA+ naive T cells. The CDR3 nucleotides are TGTGCCAGCAGCCCCGTACCTGACACTGAAGCTCTCTTT. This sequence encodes CASSPVPDTEALF.